There are a few counts of the clone carrying this T cell receptor (beta chain). Its antigen is undetermined. This specimen comes from a study of T cell repertoires in cytomegalovirus infection. The overall study: CMV infection together with matching HLA type was indicated by public TCR beta signatures. Study observations and caveats: HLA-C-restricted CMV-specific TCR beta clonotypes prevailed in the ex vivo response.

In germline, CDR1 is LNHDA, CDR2 SQIVND (reference sequence). Trimming shortened V by 9 bases and J by 0 bases, and 14 bases separated the two germline ends. CDR3 size: 15 residues. TCRdb reanalysed the reads using MiXCR and keeps one entry per CDR3 protein. Seen here are more than 400,000 distinct CDR3 sequences, roughly 29% observed once, and the top ten hold approximately 13%. V is TRBV19 and J is TRBJ2-2; D unclear. The clonotype was recovered from a human donor in good health (CMV status not recorded). Some clones in this sample may be carry-over from other donors' samples. The source material was PBMCs. The CDR3 loop is CASTGVGPNTGELFF. The CDR3 DNA follows: TGTGCCAGCACCGGAGTCGGGCCGAACACCGGGGAGCTGTTTTTT.